The present T cell receptor (beta chain) was sequenced within a study of Ad26.COV2.S vaccination and SARS-CoV-2 variants. Whole-study context: Ad26.COV2.S was injected intramuscularly once or twice, 56 days apart. General study results and limits: In vaccinated individuals, spike-specific CD8+ and CD4+ T cell responses reportedly displayed substantial breadth.

Method: immunoSEQ multiplex PCR; TCRdb's copy keeps in-frame clones and lacks some. The data contain about 390,000 clones, about nine tenths of them singletons. There are 13 residues in the CDR3. Germline CDR1 SGHNT, CDR2 YYREEE (reference sequence). With respect to this clone: No antigen is known for it.

Treatment: around 19 received Ad26.COV2.S at low or high dose, single or two shots; roughly five received placebo; per-sample allocation not given. Samples were taken on day 63 after the first vaccine or placebo injection. Built on an Ad26 vector, the vaccine expressed Wuhan-strain SARS-CoV-2 spike. The sample here was peripheral blood, taken in a trial of Ad26.COV2.S vaccine versus placebo. The chain recombines TRBV5-4 with TRBJ2-7, with 8 bases identical to TRBD2. The receptor comes from a person between 18 and 65 years old who received the Ad26.COV2.S COVID-19 vaccine or a placebo. In DNA form, the CDR3 reads TGTGCAACAACGGGGGGGAGATCCTACGAGCAGTACTTC. Translating gives CATTGGRSYEQYF.